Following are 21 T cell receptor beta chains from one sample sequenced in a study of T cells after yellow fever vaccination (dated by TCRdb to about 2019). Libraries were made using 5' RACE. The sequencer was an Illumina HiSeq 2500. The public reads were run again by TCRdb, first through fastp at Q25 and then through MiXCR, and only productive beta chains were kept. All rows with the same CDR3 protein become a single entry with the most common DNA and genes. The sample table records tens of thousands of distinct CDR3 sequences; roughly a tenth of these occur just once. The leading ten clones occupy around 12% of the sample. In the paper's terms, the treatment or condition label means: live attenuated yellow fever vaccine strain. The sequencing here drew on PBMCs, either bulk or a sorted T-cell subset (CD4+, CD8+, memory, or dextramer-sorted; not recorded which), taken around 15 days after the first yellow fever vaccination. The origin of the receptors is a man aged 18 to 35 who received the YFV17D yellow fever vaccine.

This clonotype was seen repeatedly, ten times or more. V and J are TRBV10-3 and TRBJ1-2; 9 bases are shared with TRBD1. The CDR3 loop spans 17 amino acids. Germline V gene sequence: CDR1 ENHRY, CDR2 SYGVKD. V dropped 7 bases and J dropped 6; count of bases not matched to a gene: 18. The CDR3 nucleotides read TGTGCCATCAAACCCCTGGCTGGGACAGGGAAGGAACATGGCTACACCTTC. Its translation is CAIKPLAGTGKEHGYTF.

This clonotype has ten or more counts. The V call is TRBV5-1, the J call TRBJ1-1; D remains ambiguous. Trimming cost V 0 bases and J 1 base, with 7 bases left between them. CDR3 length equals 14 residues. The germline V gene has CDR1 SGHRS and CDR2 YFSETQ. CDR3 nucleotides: TGCGCCAGCAGCTTGGAACCGACGAACACTGAAGCTTTCTTT. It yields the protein CASSLEPTNTEAFF. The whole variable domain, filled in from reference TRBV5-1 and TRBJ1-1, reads KAGVTQTPRYLIKTRGQQVTLSCSPISGHRSVSWYQQTPGQGLQFLFEYFSETQRNKGNFPGRFSGRQFSNSRSEMNVSTLELGDSALYLCASSLEPTNTEAFFGQGTRLTVV.

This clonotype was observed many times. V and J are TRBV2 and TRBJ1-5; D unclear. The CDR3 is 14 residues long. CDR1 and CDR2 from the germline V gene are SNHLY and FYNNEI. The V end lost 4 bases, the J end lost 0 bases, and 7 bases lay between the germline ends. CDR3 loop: CASSVEGSNQPQHF. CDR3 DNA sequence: TGTGCCAGCAGTGTGGAGGGTAGCAATCAGCCCCAGCATTTT.

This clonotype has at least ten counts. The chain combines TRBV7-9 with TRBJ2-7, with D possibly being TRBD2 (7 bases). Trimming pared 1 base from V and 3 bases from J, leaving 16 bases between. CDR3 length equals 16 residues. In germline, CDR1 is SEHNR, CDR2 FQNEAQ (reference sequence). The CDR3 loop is CASSLVSREGHYEQYV. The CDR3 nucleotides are TGTGCCAGCAGCTTAGTTTCCAGGGAGGGACACTACGAGCAGTACGTC.

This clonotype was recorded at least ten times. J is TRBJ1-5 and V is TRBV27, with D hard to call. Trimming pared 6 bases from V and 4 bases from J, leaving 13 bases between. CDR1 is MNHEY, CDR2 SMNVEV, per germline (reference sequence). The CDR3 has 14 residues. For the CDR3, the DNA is TGTGCCAGCAGCCCGGGGTGGGGAAATCAGCCCCAGCATTTT. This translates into CASSPGWGNQPQHF.

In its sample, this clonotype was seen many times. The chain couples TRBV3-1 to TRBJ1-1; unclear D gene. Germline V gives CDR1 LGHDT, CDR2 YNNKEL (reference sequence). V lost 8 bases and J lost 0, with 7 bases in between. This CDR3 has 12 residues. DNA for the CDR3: TGTGCCAGCCGTAAGATGAACACTGAAGCTTTCTTT. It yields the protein CASRKMNTEAFF.

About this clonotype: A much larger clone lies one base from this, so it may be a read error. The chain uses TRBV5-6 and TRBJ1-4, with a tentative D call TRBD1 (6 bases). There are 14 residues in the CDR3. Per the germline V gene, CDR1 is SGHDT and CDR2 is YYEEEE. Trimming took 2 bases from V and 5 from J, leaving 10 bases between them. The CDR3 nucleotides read TGTGCCAGCAGCTTCGGGACATGGAATGAAAAACTGTTTTTT. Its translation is CASSFGTWNEKLFF. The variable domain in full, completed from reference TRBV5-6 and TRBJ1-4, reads DAGVTQSPTHLIKTRGQQVTLRCSPKSGHDTVSWYQQALGQGPQFIFQYYEEEERQRGNFPDRFSGHQFPNYSSELNVNALLLGDSALYLCASSFGTWNEKLFFGSGTQLSVL.

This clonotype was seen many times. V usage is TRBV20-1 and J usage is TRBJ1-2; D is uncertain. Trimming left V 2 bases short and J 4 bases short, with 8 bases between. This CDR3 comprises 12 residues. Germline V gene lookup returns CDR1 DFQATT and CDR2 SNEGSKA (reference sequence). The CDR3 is CSARKLVYGYTF. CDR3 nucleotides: TGCAGTGCTAGAAAGTTGGTCTATGGCTACACCTTC.

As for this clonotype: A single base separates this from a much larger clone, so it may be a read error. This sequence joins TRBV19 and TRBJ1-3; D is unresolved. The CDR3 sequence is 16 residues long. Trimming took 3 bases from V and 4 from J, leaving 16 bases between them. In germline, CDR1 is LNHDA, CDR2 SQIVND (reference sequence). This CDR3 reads CASSILAATGGNTIYF. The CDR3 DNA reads TGTGCCAGTAGTATTCTCGCAGCAACTGGAGGAAACACCATATATTTT. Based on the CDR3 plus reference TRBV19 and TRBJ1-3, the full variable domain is DGGITQSPKYLFRKEGQNVTLSCEQNLNHDAMYWYRQDPGQGLRLIYYSQIVNDFQKGDIAEGYSVSREKKESFPLTVTSAQKNPTAFYLCASSILAATGGNTIYFGEGSWLTVV.

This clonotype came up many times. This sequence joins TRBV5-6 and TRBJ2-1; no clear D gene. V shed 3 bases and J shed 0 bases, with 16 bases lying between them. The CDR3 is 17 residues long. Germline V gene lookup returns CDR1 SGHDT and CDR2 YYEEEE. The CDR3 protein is CASSWLKGGSSYNEQFF. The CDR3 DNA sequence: TGTGCCAGCAGCTGGCTTAAGGGCGGCAGCTCCTACAATGAGCAGTTCTTC.

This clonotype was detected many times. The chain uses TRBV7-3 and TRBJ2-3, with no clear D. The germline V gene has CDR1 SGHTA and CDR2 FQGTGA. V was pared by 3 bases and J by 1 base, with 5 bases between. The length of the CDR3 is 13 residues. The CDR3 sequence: CASSFRGTDTQYF. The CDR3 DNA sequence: TGTGCCAGCAGCTTCAGAGGCACAGATACGCAGTATTTT. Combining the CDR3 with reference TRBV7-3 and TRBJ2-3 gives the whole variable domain GAGVSQTPSNKVTEKGKYVELRCDPISGHTALYWYRQSLGQGPEFLIYFQGTGAADDSGLPNDRFFAVRPEGSVSTLKIQRTERGDSAVYLCASSFRGTDTQYFGPGTRLTVL.

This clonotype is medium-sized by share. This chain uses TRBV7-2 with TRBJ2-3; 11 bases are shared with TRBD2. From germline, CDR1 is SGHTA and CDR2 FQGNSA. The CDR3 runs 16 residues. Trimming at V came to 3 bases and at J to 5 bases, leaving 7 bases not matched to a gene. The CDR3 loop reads CASSLHRLAGQDTQYF. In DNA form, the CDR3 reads TGTGCCAGCAGCTTGCACCGACTAGCGGGGCAAGATACGCAGTATTTT.

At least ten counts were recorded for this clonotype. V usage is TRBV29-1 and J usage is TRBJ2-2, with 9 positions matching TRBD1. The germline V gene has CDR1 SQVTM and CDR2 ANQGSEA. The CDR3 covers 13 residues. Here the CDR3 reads CQTGTGSTGELFF. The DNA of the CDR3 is TGCCAAACCGGGACAGGGTCCACCGGGGAGCTGTTTTTT.

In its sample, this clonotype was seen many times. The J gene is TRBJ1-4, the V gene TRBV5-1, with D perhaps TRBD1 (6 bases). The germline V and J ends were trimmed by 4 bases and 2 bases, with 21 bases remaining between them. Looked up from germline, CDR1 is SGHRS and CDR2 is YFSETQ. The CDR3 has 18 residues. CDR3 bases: TGCGCCAGCAGCGGGTCCCCTGGGGGCATTCACACTAATGAAAAACTGTTTTTT. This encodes CASSGSPGGIHTNEKLFF.

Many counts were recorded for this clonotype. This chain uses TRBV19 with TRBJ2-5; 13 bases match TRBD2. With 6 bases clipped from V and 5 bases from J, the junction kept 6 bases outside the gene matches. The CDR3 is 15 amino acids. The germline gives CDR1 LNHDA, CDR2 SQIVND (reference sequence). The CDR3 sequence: CASSLTSGGFETQYF. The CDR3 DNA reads TGTGCCAGTAGCTTGACTAGCGGGGGGTTTGAGACCCAGTACTTC.

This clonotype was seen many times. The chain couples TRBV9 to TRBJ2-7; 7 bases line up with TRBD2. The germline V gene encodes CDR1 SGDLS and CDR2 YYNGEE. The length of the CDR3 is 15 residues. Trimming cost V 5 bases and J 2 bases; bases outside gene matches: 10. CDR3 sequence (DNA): TGTGCCAGCAGTGCGGGAGAGCCTCGGGCCTACGAGCAGTACTTC. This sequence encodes CASSAGEPRAYEQYF.

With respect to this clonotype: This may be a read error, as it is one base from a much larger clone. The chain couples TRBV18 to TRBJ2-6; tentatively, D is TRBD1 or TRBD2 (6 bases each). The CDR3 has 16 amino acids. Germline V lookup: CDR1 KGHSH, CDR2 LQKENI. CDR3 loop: CASSPPTGTGSNVLTF. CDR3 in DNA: TGTGCCAGCTCACCACCAACAGGGACTGGGTCCAACGTCCTGACTTTC.

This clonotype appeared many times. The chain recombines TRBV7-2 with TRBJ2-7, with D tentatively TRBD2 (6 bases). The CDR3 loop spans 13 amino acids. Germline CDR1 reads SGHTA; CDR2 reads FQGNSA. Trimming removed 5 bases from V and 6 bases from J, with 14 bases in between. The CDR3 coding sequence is TGTGCCAGCAGCCCCCATGGCGGGGCCGAGCAGTACTTC. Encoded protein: CASSPHGGAEQYF.

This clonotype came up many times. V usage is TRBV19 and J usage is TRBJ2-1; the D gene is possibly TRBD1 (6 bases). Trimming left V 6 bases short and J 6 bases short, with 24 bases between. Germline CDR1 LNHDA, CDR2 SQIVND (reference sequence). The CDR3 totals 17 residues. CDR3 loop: CASSDIRGRGASNEQFF. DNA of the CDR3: TGTGCCAGTAGCGATATACGGGGCAGGGGAGCCTCCAATGAGCAGTTCTTC.

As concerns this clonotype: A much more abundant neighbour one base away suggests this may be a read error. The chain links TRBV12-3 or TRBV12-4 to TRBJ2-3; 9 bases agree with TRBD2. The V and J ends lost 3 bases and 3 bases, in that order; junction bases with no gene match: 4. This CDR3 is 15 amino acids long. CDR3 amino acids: CASSFTAGGTDTQYF. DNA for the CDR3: TGTGCCAGCAGTTTTACCGCGGGGGGGACAGATACGCAGTATTTT.

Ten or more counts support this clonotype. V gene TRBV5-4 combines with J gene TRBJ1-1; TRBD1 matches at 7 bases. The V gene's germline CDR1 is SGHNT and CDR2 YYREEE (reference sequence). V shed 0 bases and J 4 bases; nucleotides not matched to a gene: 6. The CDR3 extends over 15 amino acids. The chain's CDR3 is CASSLDRGPGTEAFF. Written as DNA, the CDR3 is TGTGCCAGCAGCTTGGACAGGGGACCGGGCACTGAAGCTTTCTTT.